The next 13 T cell receptor beta chains were all read from a single sample in a study of OX40 agonist ivuxolimab in advanced cancers. The method was immunoSEQ multiplex PCR; TCRdb's version includes in-frame clones alone and lacks a portion of them. The sample comprises 78,000 or so clones, 92% of which are singletons, and 8.5% to 10% rests with the top ten. The starting material was CD4+ or CD8+ T cells sorted from blood, obtained in a trial of the OX40 agonist ivuxolimab. These receptors were obtained from an adult with an advanced solid tumor such as melanoma, head and neck, liver or kidney cancer.

V usage is TRBV7-8 and J usage is TRBJ1-4, with D tentatively TRBD1 (6 bases). This CDR3 has 16 residues. With 5 bases removed from V and 5 bases from J, the gap between germline ends came to 18 bases. The germline V gene has CDR1 SGHVS and CDR2 FQNEAQ. CDR3: CASSGVLQGVNEKLFF. The CDR3 nucleotides are TGTGCCAGCAGCGGGGTCCTACAGGGCGTCAATGAAAAACTGTTTTTT.

This rearrangement joins TRBV5-5 to TRBJ2-1; no clear D. The CDR3 runs to 11 residues. Per germline, CDR1 SGHKS and CDR2 YYEKEE (reference sequence). Between the trimmed V and J ends, which lost 4 bases and 5 bases, there was a span of 4 bases. Here the CDR3 DNA reads TGTGCCAGCAGCCAGGACAATGAGCAGTTCTTC. It translates to CASSQDNEQFF.

The V gene is TRBV7-8, the J gene TRBJ2-2; 11 bases are shared with TRBD2. The CDR3 totals 18 residues. V dropped 5 bases and J dropped 0; count of bases not matched to a gene: 8. CDR1 and CDR2 (germline): SGHVS, FQNEAQ. CDR3 sequence (DNA): TGTGCCAGCAGCGCCATACTAGCGGGGGACACGAACACCGGGGAGCTGTTTTTT. Translating gives CASSAILAGDTNTGELFF.

The chain recombines TRBV4-3 with TRBJ2-2; 9 nucleotides align to TRBD2. V lost 1 base, J lost 3 bases, and 9 bases stayed unmatched. The CDR3 has 18 residues. Per the germline V gene, CDR1 is LGHNA and CDR2 is YSLEER. The CDR3 coding sequence is TGCGCCAGCAGCCAAGCCGGGACTAGCCGTGTGGACACCGGGGAGCTGTTTTTT. Protein: CASSQAGTSRVDTGELFF.

The chain carries TRBV6-5 and TRBJ2-3; D is possibly TRBD1 (5 bases). V lost 5 bases, J lost 2 bases, and 14 bases lay in between. The CDR3 is made up of 15 amino acids. Germline assignment: CDR1 MNHEY and CDR2 SVGAGI. The CDR3 DNA is TGTGCCAGCAGTCCCCCCCTAGGGGCCACAGATACGCAGTATTTT. It codes for CASSPPLGATDTQYF.

The J gene is TRBJ1-1, the V gene TRBV7-3; D is perhaps TRBD1 (5 bases). V gave up 3 bases and J gave up 4 bases, with 9 bases separating them. CDR3 length equals 13 residues. Germline CDR1 is SGHTA and CDR2 is FQGTGA. CDR3 sequence: CASSFGGFTEAFF. Written as DNA, the CDR3 is TGTGCCAGCAGCTTTGGGGGGTTCACTGAAGCTTTCTTT.

This chain joins TRBV5-1 and TRBJ2-7; 7 bases map to TRBD1. CDR1 SGHRS and CDR2 YFSETQ come from the germline V gene. J lost 2 bases, V lost 4 bases, and 3 bases had no gene match. The CDR3 contains 13 residues. The CDR3 nucleotides read TGCGCCAGCAGCGGGGACAGACCCTACGAGCAGTACTTC. As protein: CASSGDRPYEQYF.

V and J are TRBV10-3 and TRBJ2-3, with D tentatively TRBD1 or TRBD2 (5 bases each). The CDR3 is made up of 16 amino acids. The V end was cut by 4 bases, the J end by 2 bases, with 16 bases between. The germline CDR1 and CDR2 sequences are ENHRY and SYGVKD. CDR3 in DNA: TGTGCCATCAGTGCCTCAAGGGCAGGGACCACAGATACGCAGTATTTT. This gives the protein CAISASRAGTTDTQYF.

This clone was found once. The V call is TRBV9, the J call TRBJ1-3; D perhaps matches TRBD1 (6 bases). Trimming left V 3 bases short and J 3 bases short, with 13 bases between. Germline loops: CDR1 SGDLS, CDR2 YYNGEE. The CDR3 totals 15 residues. This CDR3 is CASSDTSQGGNTIYF. DNA of the CDR3: TGTGCCAGCAGCGATACCTCACAGGGTGGAAACACCATATATTTT. Looking up the rest from reference TRBV9 and TRBJ1-3 gives the full variable domain: DSGVTQTPKHLITATGQRVTLRCSPRSGDLSVYWYQQSLDQGLQFLIQYYNGEERAKGNILERFSAQQFPDLHSELNLSSLELGDSALYFCASSDTSQGGNTIYFGEGSWLTVV.

The chain is built from TRBV7-6 and TRBJ2-1, with D possibly matching TRBD2 (6 bases). The length of the CDR3 is 17 residues. V dropped 1 base and J dropped 5 bases, with 18 bases sitting between them. In germline, CDR1 is SGHVS, CDR2 FNYEAQ. CDR3 DNA: TGTGCCAGCAGCTTAGTTTGGGGCGCGGGACCCCACAATGAGCAGTTCTTC. Encoded protein: CASSLVWGAGPHNEQFF.

The chain couples TRBV5-1 to TRBJ2-7; the D is unclear. The CDR3 is 13 amino acids. The V and J ends lost 1 base and 3 bases respectively, with 8 bases between them. Germline V gene data show CDR1 as SGHRS and CDR2 as YFSETQ. The CDR3 bases are TGCGCCAGCAGCTTGCGCGACGGCTACGAGCAGTACTTC. This translates into CASSLRDGYEQYF.

The sample holds one count of this clone. This chain uses TRBV10-2 with TRBJ2-7, with D uncertain. Germline CDR1 is WSHSY and CDR2 is SAAADI. This CDR3 is 13 amino acids long. Trimming shortened V by 4 bases and J by 0 bases, and 7 bases separated the two germline ends. CDR3 sequence reads: CASSVGRSYEQYF. The DNA of the CDR3 is TGCGCCAGCAGTGTGGGCCGCTCCTACGAGCAGTACTTC.

This chain joins TRBV7-6 and TRBJ1-1; TRBD1 aligns across 8 bases. Trimming took 1 base from V and 0 from J; bases not matched to a gene: 7. The germline CDR1 and CDR2 sequences are SGHVS and FNYEAQ. The CDR3 has 17 amino acids. The CDR3 loop reads CASSLDPGGILNTEAFF. DNA for the CDR3: TGTGCCAGCAGCTTAGATCCAGGGGGCATTTTGAACACTGAAGCTTTCTTT.